This TCR beta chain was obtained from a study of T cells in Graves' hyperthyroidism and ophthalmopathy. There are 12 residues in the CDR3. The V end was cut by 6 bases, the J end by 5 bases, with 11 bases between. The germline CDR1 and CDR2 sequences are MNHEY and SVGEGT. Amplification of TCR beta CDR3 regions used RNA as the template. The TCR CDR3 was amplified in a first-round RT-PCR using the HTBI primer set. One entry per CDR3 protein results from TCRdb running MiXCR on the multiplex PCR reads. The profile shows about 640,000 distinct CDR3 sequences, less than 25% of them singletons. Orbital computed tomography and thyroid ultrasound, together with serum TRAb and thyroxine and clinical symptoms, were used for diagnoses. The authors took PBMCs from over 8.5 ml fresh peripheral blood. The table lists this clonotype with a count of one.

The genes are TRBV6-2 or TRBV6-3 and TRBJ2-7; D remains ambiguous. What was sequenced was blood. This clonotype was obtained from a man aged 25-45 years with Graves' ophthalmopathy. This CDR3 reads CASRRFGNEQYF. The CDR3 bases are TGTGCCAGCAGGAGGTTTGGGAACGAGCAGTACTTC.